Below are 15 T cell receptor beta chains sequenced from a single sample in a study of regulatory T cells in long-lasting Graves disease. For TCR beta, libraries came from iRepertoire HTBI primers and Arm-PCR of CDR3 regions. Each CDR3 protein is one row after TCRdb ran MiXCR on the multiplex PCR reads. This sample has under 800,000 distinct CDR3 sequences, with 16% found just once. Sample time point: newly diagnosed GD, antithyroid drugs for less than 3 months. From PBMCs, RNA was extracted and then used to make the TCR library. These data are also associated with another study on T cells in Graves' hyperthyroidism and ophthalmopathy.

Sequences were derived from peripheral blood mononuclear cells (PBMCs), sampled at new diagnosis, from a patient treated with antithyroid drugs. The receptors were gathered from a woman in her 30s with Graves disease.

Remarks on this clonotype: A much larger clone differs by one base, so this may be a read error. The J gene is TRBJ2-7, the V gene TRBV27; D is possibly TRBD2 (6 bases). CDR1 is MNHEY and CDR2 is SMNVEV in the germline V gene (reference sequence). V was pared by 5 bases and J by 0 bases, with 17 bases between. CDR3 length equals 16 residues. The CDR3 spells CASSLDGLTGSYEQYF. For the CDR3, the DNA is TGTGCCAGCAGTCTCGACGGACTAACGGGCTCCTACGAGCAGTACTTC.

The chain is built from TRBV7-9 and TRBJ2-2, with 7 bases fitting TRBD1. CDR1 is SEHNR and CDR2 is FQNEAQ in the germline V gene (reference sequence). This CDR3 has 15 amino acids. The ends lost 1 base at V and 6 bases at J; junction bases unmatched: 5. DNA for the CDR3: TGTGCCAGCAGCTTAGTTGGGACAGCACCCGGGGAGCTGTTTTTT. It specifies CASSLVGTAPGELFF.

CDR3 region: CASSIWSGSNEQYF. CDR3 coding DNA: TGTGCCAGTAGTATCTGGAGCGGGAGTAACGAGCAGTACTTC. The rearrangement uses TRBV19 and TRBJ2-7; 8 bases fit TRBD2. The germline CDR1 and CDR2 sequences are LNHDA and SQIVND (reference sequence). The CDR3 consists of 14 residues. The trim removed 3 bases at V and 5 bases at J, leaving 6 bases unmatched.

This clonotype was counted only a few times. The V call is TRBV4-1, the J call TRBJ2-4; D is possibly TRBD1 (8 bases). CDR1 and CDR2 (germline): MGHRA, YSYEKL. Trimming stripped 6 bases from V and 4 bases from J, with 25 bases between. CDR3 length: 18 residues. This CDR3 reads CASRGRTGKAGEKNIQYF. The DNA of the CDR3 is TGCGCCAGCAGGGGCCGGACAGGGAAGGCGGGGGAGAAAAACATTCAGTACTTC.

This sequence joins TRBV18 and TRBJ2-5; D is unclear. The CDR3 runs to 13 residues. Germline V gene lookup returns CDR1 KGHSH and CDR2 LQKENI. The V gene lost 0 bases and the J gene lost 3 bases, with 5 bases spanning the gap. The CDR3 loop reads CASSPPSKETQYF. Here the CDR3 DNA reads TGTGCCAGCTCACCACCGAGTAAAGAGACCCAGTACTTC.

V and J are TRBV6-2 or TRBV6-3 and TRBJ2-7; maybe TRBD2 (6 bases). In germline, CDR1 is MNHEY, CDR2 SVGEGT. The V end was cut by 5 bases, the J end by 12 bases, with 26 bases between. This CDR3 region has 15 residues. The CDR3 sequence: CASSEARRAFFGRYF. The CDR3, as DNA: TGTGCCAGCAGTGAAGCCAGGAGGGCCTTTTTCGGGCGGTACTTC.

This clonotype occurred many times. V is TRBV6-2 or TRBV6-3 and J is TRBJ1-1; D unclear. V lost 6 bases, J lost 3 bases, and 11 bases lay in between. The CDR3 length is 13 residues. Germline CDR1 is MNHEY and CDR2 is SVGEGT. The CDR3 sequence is CASSLEEYTEAFF. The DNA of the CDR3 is TGTGCCAGCAGCCTGGAAGAGTACACTGAAGCTTTCTTT.

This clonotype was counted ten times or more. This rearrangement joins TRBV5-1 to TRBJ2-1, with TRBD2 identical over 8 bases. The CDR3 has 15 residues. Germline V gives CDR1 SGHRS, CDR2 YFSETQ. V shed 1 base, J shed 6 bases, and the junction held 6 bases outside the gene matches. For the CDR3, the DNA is TGCGCCAGCAGCTTGCCCAAAGCGGGAGTCAATGAGCAGTTCTTC. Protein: CASSLPKAGVNEQFF. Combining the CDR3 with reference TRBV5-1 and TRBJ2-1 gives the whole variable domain KAGVTQTPRYLIKTRGQQVTLSCSPISGHRSVSWYQQTPGQGLQFLFEYFSETQRNKGNFPGRFSGRQFSNSRSEMNVSTLELGDSALYLCASSLPKAGVNEQFFGPGTRLTVL.

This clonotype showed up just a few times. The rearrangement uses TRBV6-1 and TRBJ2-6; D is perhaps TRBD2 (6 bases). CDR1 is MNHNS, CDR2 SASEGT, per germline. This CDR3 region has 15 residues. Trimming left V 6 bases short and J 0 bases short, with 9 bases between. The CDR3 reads CASRTGASGANVLTF. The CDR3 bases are TGTGCCAGCAGAACGGGAGCCTCTGGGGCCAACGTCCTGACTTTC.

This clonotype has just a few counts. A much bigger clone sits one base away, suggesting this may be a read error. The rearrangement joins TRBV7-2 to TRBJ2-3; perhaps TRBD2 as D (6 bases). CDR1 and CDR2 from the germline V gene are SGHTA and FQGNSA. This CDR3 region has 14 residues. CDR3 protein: CVSRMGQRASSQYF. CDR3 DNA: TGTGTCAGCAGAATGGGGCAGCGGGCCTCGTCGCAGTATTTT.

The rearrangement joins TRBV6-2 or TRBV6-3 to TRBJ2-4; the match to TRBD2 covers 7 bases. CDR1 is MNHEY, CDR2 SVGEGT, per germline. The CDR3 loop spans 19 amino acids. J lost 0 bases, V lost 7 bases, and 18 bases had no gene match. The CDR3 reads CASTPGVGSLAVAKNIQYF. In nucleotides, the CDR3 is TGTGCCAGCACCCCGGGGGTCGGGAGTCTAGCGGTAGCCAAAAACATTCAGTACTTC.

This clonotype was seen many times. The CDR3 sequence: CASSLGGRMETQYF. The CDR3 DNA is TGTGCCAGCAGCTTAGGCGGCAGGATGGAGACCCAGTACTTC. The genes are TRBV11-2 and TRBJ2-5, with no clear D. Trimming left V 1 base short and J 5 bases short, with 11 bases between. Germline V gene sequence: CDR1 SGHAT, CDR2 FQNNGV. The CDR3 totals 14 residues.

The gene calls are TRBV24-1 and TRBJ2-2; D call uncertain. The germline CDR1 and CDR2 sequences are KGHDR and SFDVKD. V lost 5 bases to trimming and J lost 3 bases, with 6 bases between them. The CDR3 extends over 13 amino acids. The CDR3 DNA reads TGTGCCACCAGTGCCGGATACACCGGGGAGCTGTTTTTT. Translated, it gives CATSAGYTGELFF.

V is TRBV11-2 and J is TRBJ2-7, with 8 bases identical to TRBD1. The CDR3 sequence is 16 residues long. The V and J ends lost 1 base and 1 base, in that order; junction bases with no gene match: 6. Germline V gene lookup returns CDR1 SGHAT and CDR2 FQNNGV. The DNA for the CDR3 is TGTGCCAGCAGCTTAGCACCGGGACAGGCGTCCTACGAGCAGTACTTC. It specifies CASSLAPGQASYEQYF.

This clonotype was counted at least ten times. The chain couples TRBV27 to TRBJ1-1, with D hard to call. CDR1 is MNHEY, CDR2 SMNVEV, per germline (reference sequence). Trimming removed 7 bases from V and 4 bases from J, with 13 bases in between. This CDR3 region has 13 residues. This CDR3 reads CASTLGPGTEAFF. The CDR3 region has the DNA TGTGCCAGCACCTTGGGTCCGGGCACTGAAGCTTTCTTT.